This T cell receptor (beta chain) was recorded in a study of blood T cell repertoires in COVID-19. Across the study: Acute and convalescent COVID-19 samples came from the United States, Italy and Spain.

V was shortened by 10 bases and J by 6 bases, with 12 bases between the two germline ends. Germline lookup yields CDR1 MNHEY and CDR2 SMNVEV (reference sequence). The CDR3 sequence is 12 residues long. In its sample, this clone was seen a few times. Per the authors' pipeline: Estimation of nucleated cell counts relied on the amplification of reference gene primers. Assay used: immunoSEQ multiplex PCR; TCRdb lists only in-frame clones, some missing. That table furnishes V, J and clone size, whereas the DNA furnished D and trimming. This table holds 360,000 or so clones, 85% to 90% found once. The sequenced material came from peripheral blood. This TCR derives from a man aged 18 to 30 with active or convalescent COVID-19. The chain links TRBV27 to TRBJ2-2; possible D gene TRBD1, 6 bases. CDR3 loop: CAKIGGSGELFF. The DNA for the CDR3 is TGTGCCAAAATAGGGGGATCCGGGGAGCTGTTTTTT.